This T cell receptor (beta chain) appears in the sequencing data of a study of cytomegalovirus exposure and HLA in healthy donors. Findings of the study overall: The presence/absence work took it that sequencing depth was about the same across donors.

CDR3 length equals 13 residues. The germline CDR1 and CDR2 sequences are SQVTM and ANQGSEA. V dropped 5 bases and J dropped 8; count of bases not matched to a gene: 6. The sample holds a few counts of this clone. The antigen remains unidentified. The PCR was carried out with 60 Vbeta primers and 13 Jbeta primers. Measured with immunoSEQ multiplex PCR; TCRdb has only the in-frame clones, and not every one. This table has around 210,000 clones, around 78% appearing once. This receptor was identified in a boy aged 5-17 years in good health and CMV-seronegative. Sequenced sample: PBMCs. The chain combines TRBV29-1 with TRBJ1-6, with 7 bases that match TRBD1. CDR3 residues: CSVRTTGDSPLHF. CDR3 nucleotides: TGCAGCGTTCGGACCACAGGGGATTCACCCCTCCACTTT. The variable domain in full, completed from reference TRBV29-1 and TRBJ1-6, reads SAVISQKPSRDICQRGTSLTIQCQVDSQVTMMFWYRQQPGQSLTLIATANQGSEATYESGFVIDKFPISRPNLTFSTLTVSNMSPEDSSIYLCSVRTTGDSPLHFGNGTRLTVT.